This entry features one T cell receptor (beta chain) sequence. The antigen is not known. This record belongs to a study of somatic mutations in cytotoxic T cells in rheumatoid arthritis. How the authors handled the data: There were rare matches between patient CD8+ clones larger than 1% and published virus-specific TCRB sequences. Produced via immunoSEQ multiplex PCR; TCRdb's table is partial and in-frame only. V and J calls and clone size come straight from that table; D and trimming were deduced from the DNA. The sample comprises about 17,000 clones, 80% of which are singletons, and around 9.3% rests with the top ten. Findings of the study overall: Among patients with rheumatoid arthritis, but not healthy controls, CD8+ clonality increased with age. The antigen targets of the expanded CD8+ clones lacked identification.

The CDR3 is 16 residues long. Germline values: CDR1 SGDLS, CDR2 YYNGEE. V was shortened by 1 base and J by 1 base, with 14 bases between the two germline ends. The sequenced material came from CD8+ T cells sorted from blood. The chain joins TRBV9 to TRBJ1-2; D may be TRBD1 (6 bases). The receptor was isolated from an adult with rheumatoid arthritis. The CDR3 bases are TGTGCCAGCAGCGTATCGGCAGGGGTTAATAACTATGGCTACACCTTC. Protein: CASSVSAGVNNYGYTF.